The following is a T cell receptor beta chain sequence with its context. Amplified TCR beta CDR3 regions came from RNA transcripts. A set of HTBI primers served as the primers for a first-round RT-PCR of the TCR CDR3. TCRdb analysed the multiplex PCR reads with MiXCR anew, one entry per CDR3 protein. Among 300,000 to 400,000 distinct CDR3 sequences listed, around a sixth were seen once. These data come from a study of T cells in Graves' hyperthyroidism and ophthalmopathy. For the study at large: The authors collected peripheral blood at initial diagnosis, before any treatment.

Subjects aged 18 to 65 presented with newly diagnosed hyperthyroidism of less than 2 months' duration. This CDR3 is built from 15 residues. Germline loops: CDR1 PRHDT, CDR2 FYEKMQ (reference sequence). Between the trimmed V and J ends, which lost 0 bases and 2 bases, there was a span of 8 bases. The receptor was isolated from a woman aged 45-65 years with Graves' hyperthyroidism. This chain links TRBV13 with TRBJ1-5; perhaps TRBD1 as D (5 bases). Sequencing was performed on blood. The CDR3 reads CASSLGLGGNQPQHF. The CDR3 nucleotides are TGTGCCAGCAGCTTAGGCCTAGGGGGCAATCAGCCCCAGCATTTT. The variable domain in full, completed from reference TRBV13 and TRBJ1-5, reads AAGVIQSPRHLIKEKRETATLKCYPIPRHDTVYWYQQGPGQDPQFLISFYEKMQSDKGSIPDRFSAQQFSDYHSELNMSSLELGDSALYFCASSLGLGGNQPQHFGDGTRLSIL.